This T cell receptor beta chain stems from a study of long-term antiretroviral therapy in people with HIV. Study-wide findings and caveats: After ART, diversity increased yet remained lower than transplant donor controls.

The run of the v3.0 immunoSEQ assay was at survey level. Assay used: immunoSEQ multiplex PCR; TCRdb lists only in-frame clones, some missing. The profile shows some 15,000 clones, around 84% of them singletons. CDR1 is SEHNR and CDR2 is FQNEAQ in the germline V gene (reference sequence). Trimming removed 5 bases from V and 5 bases from J, with 9 bases in between. CDR3 size: 12 residues. As regards this clone: Its cognate antigen is unknown.

This chain links TRBV7-9 with TRBJ2-5; no firm D call. This clonotype originated in a man in his late teens or twenties with HIV. Sequenced here: unsorted PBMCs, sampled 0.1 years after starting antiretroviral therapy. CDR3 amino acids: CASSKNWETQYF. CDR3 nucleotide sequence: TGTGCCAGCAGCAAAAATTGGGAGACCCAGTACTTC.